These T cell receptor beta chains were read from a single sample in a study of blood T cell repertoires in COVID-19. The assay was immunoSEQ multiplex PCR, and TCRdb's table has in-frame clones only and misses some. This table has 250,000 to 350,000 clones, 87% appearing once. The sample comprised peripheral blood. Source of these receptors: a woman between 50 and 59 years old who had recovered from COVID-19. The CDR3 runs from the conserved cysteine through the conserved F or W. The order of the fields is clone size, D gene, V gene, J gene, CDR3 protein. D genes are given only for firm matches. Rows give clone size only sometimes, using once, few, many, or a class for an expanded clone.

>-|-|TRBV4-3|TRBJ2-5
CASSQDGGLKGETQYF
>-|-|TRBV6-5|TRBJ1-2
CASSYGEGAYGYTF
>-|TRBD2|TRBV7-3|TRBJ2-3
CASSRTSGRTDTQYF
>once|TRBD1|TRBV4-1|TRBJ2-1
CASSQAGTAYNEQFF
>-|TRBD2|TRBV18|TRBJ2-2
CASSPRGLAGGTGELFF
>once|TRBD2|TRBV28|TRBJ2-3
CASSSPGTSATDTQYF
>once|TRBD2|TRBV23-1|TRBJ2-4
CASSQSGRGAKNIQYF
>-|TRBD2|TRBV9|TRBJ2-3
CASSDPRGGASTDTQYF
>-|TRBD2|TRBV29-1|TRBJ2-2
CSVGGGDTGELFF
>-|TRBD1|TRBV6-4|TRBJ2-1
CASSMGTEYNEQFF
>-|-|TRBV22-1|TRBJ2-5
CPGSDAGTGGGETQYF
>once|TRBD2|TRBV9|TRBJ2-3
CASSALGGLDSDTQYF
>-|TRBD1|TRBV12-5|TRBJ1-1
CASGLQGAQTEAFF
>-|TRBD1|TRBV7-2|TRBJ1-1
CASSLGVQGRAFF
>-|TRBD2|TRBV19|TRBJ2-5
CASRTSTGLAVETQYF
>once|TRBD1|TRBV18|TRBJ1-2
CASSPVDRGRDGYTF
>-|-|TRBV7-3|TRBJ1-5
CASSLMPDQPQHF
>few|TRBD1|TRBV11-2|TRBJ1-1
CASSPKLRQGTEAFF
>-|TRBD1|TRBV5-4|TRBJ1-1
CASSLPGGLNTEAFF
>-|TRBD1|TRBV9|TRBJ2-7
CASSPLSEDRGGEQYF
>-|-|TRBV6-5|TRBJ2-7
CASSRTALSYEQYF
>-|-|TRBV5-1|TRBJ2-7
CASSLEGQTYEQYF